The 26 T cell receptor beta chains given below trace back to one sample, sequenced in a study of spatial heterogeneity in lung cancer. From the 5' RACE reads, TCRdb called clonotypes with MiXCR, one entry per CDR3 protein. The sample holds roughly 39,000 distinct CDR3 sequences; 5.8% are singletons and the top ten take 9.5% to 13%. Documented time point: sample taken at primary tumor resection. Sequencing covered unsorted whole RNA taken from tumor, nontumor lung or frozen PBMC. The source material was PBMCs, sampled at surgery. The receptors originated from a male donor with early-stage non-small cell lung cancer.

This clonotype is deemed medium-sized. V gene TRBV9 combines with J gene TRBJ1-1; 8 nucleotides line up with TRBD1. The V gene's germline CDR1 is SGDLS and CDR2 YYNGEE. The CDR3 totals 16 residues. The V and J ends lost 4 bases and 3 bases, in that order; junction bases with no gene match: 11. CDR3 in DNA: TGTGCCAGCAGCCAAGAAGGACAGGGAGGACACACTGAAGCTTTCTTT. This gives the protein CASSQEGQGGHTEAFF.

The genes are TRBV6-1 and TRBJ2-6; D might be TRBD1 or TRBD2, each matching 5 bases. CDR3 length: 18 amino acids. Looked up from germline, CDR1 is MNHNS and CDR2 is SASEGT. Trimming shortened V by 2 bases and J by 0 bases, and 14 bases separated the two germline ends. The CDR3 region is CASSEWGKGNSGANVLTF. The DNA of the CDR3 is TGTGCCAGCAGTGAATGGGGGAAGGGGAACTCTGGGGCCAACGTCCTGACTTTC.

This clonotype was seen at least ten times. V gene TRBV11-2 combines with J gene TRBJ1-1; 8 bases are shared with TRBD1. The CDR3 length is 14 residues. CDR1 SGHAT and CDR2 FQNNGV come from the germline V gene. The junction had 10 bases not matched to a gene; V was cut back by 5 bases and J by 8 bases. CDR3 sequence (DNA): TGTGCCAGCAGCACCTCCGGACAGGGCCGCGAAGCTTTCTTT. Translated, it gives CASSTSGQGREAFF.

This clonotype has more than one count but fewer than ten. The chain employs TRBV28 and TRBJ1-5, with 7 bases that match TRBD1. The CDR3 contains 13 residues. Germline CDR1 is MDHEN and CDR2 is SYDVKM. V lost 4 bases, J lost 9 bases, and 6 bases stayed unmatched. This CDR3 reads CASSSRQGRPQHF. CDR3 nucleotide sequence: TGTGCCAGCAGTTCCCGACAGGGCCGGCCCCAGCATTTT.

This clonotype was found many times. The chain employs TRBV6-1 and TRBJ2-6; maybe TRBD1 (6 bases). V was shortened by 3 bases and J by 4 bases, with 13 bases between the two germline ends. This CDR3 contains 16 residues. CDR1 and CDR2 from the germline V gene are MNHNS and SASEGT. The CDR3: CASSELGGTGANVLTF. CDR3 in DNA: TGTGCCAGCAGTGAGCTAGGGGGAACCGGGGCCAACGTCCTGACTTTC.

This clonotype has only a few counts. V gene TRBV25-1 combines with J gene TRBJ2-7, with 11 bases fitting TRBD2. V was clipped by 5 bases and J by 7 bases; unmatched bases: 4. Germline CDR1 reads MGHDK; CDR2 reads SYGVNS. This CDR3 has 13 residues. For the CDR3, the DNA is TGTGCCAGCAGTCTAGCGGGGGGAGAGGAGCAGTACTTC. Residues: CASSLAGGEEQYF.

This clonotype was detected ten times or more. The chain is built from TRBV9 and TRBJ1-2, with TRBD1 as a possible D gene (5 bases). The CDR3 totals 16 residues. Germline CDR1 SGDLS, CDR2 YYNGEE. V was clipped by 0 bases and J by 0 bases, with 12 bases between them. The CDR3, as DNA: TGTGCCAGCAGCGTAGGGGATATGGGGGCTAACTATGGCTACACCTTC. Translated, it gives CASSVGDMGANYGYTF.

This chain connects TRBV19 to TRBJ2-3; perhaps TRBD1 as D (6 bases). CDR1 and CDR2 (germline): LNHDA, SQIVND (reference sequence). CDR3 size: 13 residues. The V end was cut by 9 bases, the J end by 2 bases, with 12 bases between. CDR3 in DNA: TGTGCCAGCCGACAGGTGTCCACAGATACGCAGTATTTT. Translated: CASRQVSTDTQYF. Complete variable domain (other parts from reference TRBV19 and TRBJ2-3): DGGITQSPKYLFRKEGQNVTLSCEQNLNHDAMYWYRQDPGQGLRLIYYSQIVNDFQKGDIAEGYSVSREKKESFPLTVTSAQKNPTAFYLCASRQVSTDTQYFGPGTRLTVL.

The chain couples TRBV4-1 to TRBJ1-1; D is uncertain. The CDR3 is 16 amino acids. Germline CDR1 and CDR2: MGHRA and YSYEKL. V was shortened by 0 bases and J by 2 bases, with 13 bases between the two germline ends. CDR3 loop: CASSQDRLPANTEAFF. The CDR3 DNA reads as TGCGCCAGCAGCCAAGACCGGTTACCCGCCAACACTGAAGCTTTCTTT.

This clonotype was picked up many times. The rearrangement joins TRBV12-3 or TRBV12-4 to TRBJ1-4; TRBD1 agrees at 9 bases. This CDR3 comprises 15 residues. With 5 bases clipped from V and 8 bases from J, the junction kept 9 bases outside the gene matches. In nucleotides, the CDR3 is TGTGCCAGCAGTCCAGACAGGGGGGTTGGCGAAAAACTGTTTTTT. Residues: CASSPDRGVGEKLFF.

This clonotype was picked up many times. The chain joins TRBV7-2 to TRBJ1-5; 7 bases line up with TRBD1. CDR1 is SGHTA, CDR2 FQGNSA, per germline. The CDR3 covers 16 residues. With V trimmed by 1 base and J by 2 bases, 5 bases remained unmatched. CDR3 coding DNA: TGTGCCAGCAGCTTAGGACAGGGTAAGGGCAATCAGCCCCAGCATTTT. It translates to CASSLGQGKGNQPQHF.

This clonotype has a count of ten or more. The chain uses TRBV18 and TRBJ2-3, with 9 bases aligning to TRBD1. From germline, CDR1 is KGHSH and CDR2 LQKENI. J gave up 4 bases and V 0 bases, and 8 bases lay outside the gene matches. The CDR3 is 17 amino acids. Here the CDR3 reads CASSPPSGQGPPDTQYF. The CDR3 nucleotides read TGTGCCAGCTCACCACCTTCGGGACAGGGTCCCCCAGATACGCAGTATTTT. Drawing the rest from reference TRBV18 and TRBJ2-3, the complete variable domain is NAGVMQNPRHLVRRRGQEARLRCSPMKGHSHVYWYRQLPEEGLKFMVYLQKENIIDESGMPKERFSAEFPKEGPSILRIQQVVRGDSAAYFCASSPPSGQGPPDTQYFGPGTRLTVL.

This clonotype occurred a few times. The gene calls are TRBV18 and TRBJ2-5; D uncertain. V gave up 6 bases and J gave up 5 bases, with 13 bases separating them. Germline CDR1 reads KGHSH; CDR2 reads LQKENI. The CDR3 contains 13 residues. The CDR3 coding sequence is TGTGCCAGCTCTCAGGCGATAGGGGAGACCCAGTACTTC. As protein: CASSQAIGETQYF.

In its sample, this clonotype was seen many times. The rearrangement links TRBV18 to TRBJ1-6; D is undetermined. CDR3 length equals 15 residues. Trimming stripped 1 base from V and 7 bases from J, with 11 bases between. Germline V CDR1 and CDR2: KGHSH, LQKENI. In DNA, the CDR3 is TGTGCCAGCTCACCACGGTCAGGAAGCAATTCACCCCTCCACTTT. This encodes CASSPRSGSNSPLHF.

In this sample, this clonotype turned up a few times. This chain joins TRBV28 and TRBJ1-2, with D perhaps TRBD1 (5 bases). Germline V gives CDR1 MDHEN, CDR2 SYDVKM. V was cut by 5 bases and J by 8 bases, with 12 bases left in between. The CDR3 is 12 amino acids. CDR3 protein: CASSPGARGYTF. As DNA, the CDR3 is TGTGCCAGCAGTCCTGGGGCCCGGGGCTACACCTTC.

This clonotype occurred many times. The rearrangement links TRBV2 to TRBJ2-5; D is ambiguous. Germline V gene lookup returns CDR1 SNHLY and CDR2 FYNNEI. The CDR3 runs 13 residues. The V and J ends lost 5 bases and 2 bases respectively, with 9 bases between them. The chain's CDR3 is CASSPDQQETQYF. CDR3 sequence (DNA): TGTGCCAGCAGTCCAGACCAGCAAGAGACCCAGTACTTC.

This clonotype was seen repeatedly, ten times or more. The chain is built from TRBV5-1 and TRBJ1-6; TRBD1 might be the D (6 bases). This CDR3 is 14 amino acids long. Germline V gene lookup returns CDR1 SGHRS and CDR2 YFSETQ. V dropped 1 base and J dropped 9 bases, with 11 bases sitting between them. The chain's CDR3 is CASSLKGGGSPLHF. Here the CDR3 DNA reads TGCGCCAGCAGCTTGAAGGGGGGAGGTTCACCCCTCCACTTT.

The table lists this clonotype with many counts. This chain links TRBV28 with TRBJ1-5; 10 bases are a match to TRBD1. The CDR3 has 13 residues. The ends lost 8 bases at V and 5 bases at J; junction bases unmatched: 3. The germline gives CDR1 MDHEN, CDR2 SYDVKM. The CDR3 DNA is TGTGCCAGCGGGACAGGGGATCATCAGCCCCAGCATTTT. Protein product: CASGTGDHQPQHF.

The sample holds many counts of this clonotype. The chain combines TRBV9 with TRBJ1-1, with 8 bases matching TRBD1. The CDR3 spans 15 residues. V trimming: 1 base; J trimming: 4 bases; junction bases outside the gene matches: 6. Germline CDR1 reads SGDLS; CDR2 reads YYNGEE. CDR3 nucleotides: TGTGCCAGCAGCGTATCCCAGGGGGCGATCACTGAAGCTTTCTTT. This sequence encodes CASSVSQGAITEAFF. The full variable domain, rest sourced from reference TRBV9 and TRBJ1-1, is DSGVTQTPKHLITATGQRVTLRCSPRSGDLSVYWYQQSLDQGLQFLIQYYNGEERAKGNILERFSAQQFPDLHSELNLSSLELGDSALYFCASSVSQGAITEAFFGQGTRLTVV.

This clonotype was found a few times. The chain combines TRBV7-2 with TRBJ2-7; TRBD1 or TRBD2 may be the D gene (7 bases each). Looked up from germline, CDR1 is SGHTA and CDR2 is FQGNSA. Trimming removed 5 bases from V and 4 bases from J, with 24 bases in between. The CDR3 runs 17 residues. This CDR3 is CASSQSRGGLTPYEQYF. The CDR3 DNA reads TGTGCCAGCAGCCAATCCAGGGGGGGGCTGACCCCGTACGAGCAGTACTTC.

The V and J genes are TRBV6-5 and TRBJ1-2; D is perhaps TRBD1 (5 bases). Trimming took 8 bases from V and 6 from J, leaving 13 bases between them. Germline V gene lookup returns CDR1 MNHEY and CDR2 SVGAGI. The CDR3 is 12 amino acids. The DNA of the CDR3 is TGTGCCAGCCCCCGACAGCTAGATGGCTACACCTTC. Its translation: CASPRQLDGYTF.

This clonotype showed up many times. V is TRBV12-3 or TRBV12-4 and J is TRBJ1-6; possibly TRBD1 for D (5 bases). This CDR3 region has 13 residues. Trimming shortened V by 6 bases and J by 7 bases, and 10 bases separated the two germline ends. CDR3 loop: CASSPRENSPLHF. The CDR3 region has the DNA TGTGCCAGCAGCCCCAGGGAGAATTCACCCCTCCACTTT.

This clonotype was observed many times. The chain recombines TRBV7-8 with TRBJ1-5, with 7 bases identical to TRBD1. Germline CDR1 is SGHVS and CDR2 is FQNEAQ. This CDR3 comprises 15 residues. The junction had 2 bases not matched to a gene; V was cut back by 3 bases and J by 0 bases. DNA for the CDR3: TGTGCCAGCAGCTTTGACAGGGTTAGCAATCAGCCCCAGCATTTT. Translation: CASSFDRVSNQPQHF.

This clonotype has only a few counts. The chain uses TRBV28 and TRBJ2-1; TRBD2 matches 11 bases. The CDR3 runs to 16 residues. The germline V gene has CDR1 MDHEN and CDR2 SYDVKM. Losses at the gene ends were 6 bases for V and 6 bases for J; bases not matched to a gene: 10. The chain's CDR3 is CASSPTGTSGFNEQFF. The CDR3 bases are TGTGCCAGCAGCCCCACCGGGACTAGCGGATTCAATGAGCAGTTCTTC.

This clonotype was seen a few times. The rearrangement joins TRBV2 to TRBJ2-4; 7 bases are shared with TRBD1. The V and J ends lost 5 bases and 3 bases, in that order; junction bases with no gene match: 1. Per germline, CDR1 SNHLY and CDR2 FYNNEI. The CDR3 has 13 amino acids. As DNA, the CDR3 is TGTGCCAGCAGTAGGGACAGCAAAAACATTCAGTACTTC. This sequence encodes CASSRDSKNIQYF.

The rearrangement links TRBV9 to TRBJ2-5; 10 bases are a match to TRBD2. This CDR3 has 17 residues. Trimming removed 4 bases from V and 1 base from J; junction bases left unmatched: 10. The germline CDR1 and CDR2 sequences are SGDLS and YYNGEE. DNA for the CDR3: TGTGCCAGCAGCTCTGCTAGCGGGGGAACGAGCCAAGAGACCCAGTACTTC. Translated, it gives CASSSASGGTSQETQYF.